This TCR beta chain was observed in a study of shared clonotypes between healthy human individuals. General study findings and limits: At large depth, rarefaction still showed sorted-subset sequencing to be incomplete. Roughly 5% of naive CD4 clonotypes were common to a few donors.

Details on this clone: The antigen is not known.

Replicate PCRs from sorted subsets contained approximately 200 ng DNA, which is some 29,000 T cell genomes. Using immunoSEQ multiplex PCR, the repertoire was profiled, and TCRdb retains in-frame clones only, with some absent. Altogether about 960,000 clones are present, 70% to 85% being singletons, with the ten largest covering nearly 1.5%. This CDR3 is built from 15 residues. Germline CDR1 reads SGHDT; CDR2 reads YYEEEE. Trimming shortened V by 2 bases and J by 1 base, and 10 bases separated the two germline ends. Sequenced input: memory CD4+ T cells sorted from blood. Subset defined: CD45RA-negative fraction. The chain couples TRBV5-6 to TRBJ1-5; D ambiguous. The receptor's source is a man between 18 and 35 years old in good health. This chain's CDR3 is CASSFASSSNQPQHF. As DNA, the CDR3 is TGTGCCAGCAGCTTCGCATCGTCCAGCAATCAGCCCCAGCATTTT. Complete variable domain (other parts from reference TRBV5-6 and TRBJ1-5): DAGVTQSPTHLIKTRGQQVTLRCSPKSGHDTVSWYQQALGQGPQFIFQYYEEEERQRGNFPDRFSGHQFPNYSSELNVNALLLGDSALYLCASSFASSSNQPQHFGDGTRLSIL.